These 27 T cell receptor beta chains came from one sample sequenced in a study of cytomegalovirus exposure and HLA in healthy donors. The PCR used 60 Vbeta and 13 Jbeta primers. Assay used: immunoSEQ multiplex PCR; TCRdb lists only in-frame clones, some missing. Among 150,000 to 200,000 clones, 70% to 80% were seen once, and the ten largest hold roughly 1.9%. The sample was PBMCs. These receptors originate from a woman in her 30s in good health and CMV-seropositive.

This chain links TRBV10-1 with TRBJ2-7, with D perhaps matching TRBD2 (6 bases). The CDR3 totals 13 residues. Trimming shortened V by 4 bases and J by 1 base, and 8 bases separated the two germline ends. CDR1 WNHNN and CDR2 SYGVQD come from the germline V gene (reference sequence). The CDR3 DNA is TGCGCCAGCAGTGCGGCGGGATCCTACGAGCAGTACTTC. It yields the protein CASSAAGSYEQYF.

This chain connects TRBV9 to TRBJ1-1; D not resolved. V lost 0 bases, J lost 1 base, and 13 bases lay in between. Looked up from germline, CDR1 is SGDLS and CDR2 is YYNGEE. The CDR3 contains 16 residues. The chain's CDR3 is CASSVGARGQNTEAFF. CDR3 coding DNA: TGTGCCAGCAGCGTAGGAGCTAGAGGGCAGAACACTGAAGCTTTCTTT.

The gene calls are TRBV5-4 and TRBJ1-1; D is possibly TRBD1 (5 bases). Germline CDR1 is SGHNT and CDR2 is YYREEE (reference sequence). Trimming shortened V by 6 bases and J by 2 bases, and 14 bases separated the two germline ends. The CDR3 has 14 amino acids. The CDR3 region is CASTEGRANTEAFF. CDR3 bases: TGTGCCAGCACTGAGGGGAGGGCCAACACTGAAGCTTTCTTT.

The chain combines TRBV11-2 with TRBJ2-5, with a possible D match to TRBD2 (6 bases). CDR3 length: 13 amino acids. Trimming took off 5 bases at V and 3 bases at J, with 10 bases between the two ends. CDR1 and CDR2 (germline): SGHAT, FQNNGV. The DNA for the CDR3 is TGTGCCAGCAGCCCGTCGGGGGAAGAGACCCAGTACTTC. It is translated as CASSPSGEETQYF.

The V gene is TRBV7-2, the J gene TRBJ1-1; 9 nucleotides match TRBD1. CDR3 length: 14 amino acids. V shed 4 bases and J 1 base; nucleotides not matched to a gene: 1. Germline values: CDR1 SGHTA, CDR2 FQGNSA. The CDR3 coding sequence is TGTGCCAGCAGCTCACAGGGGGCGAACACTGAAGCTTTCTTT. Protein product: CASSSQGANTEAFF.

As regards this clone: The identical CDR3 is also encoded by other nucleotide sequences in the sample. The chain combines TRBV30 with TRBJ1-4, with D unclear. V dropped 0 bases and J dropped 7 bases, with 3 bases sitting between them. The CDR3 has 11 residues. Germline values: CDR1 GTSNPN, CDR2 SVGIG (reference sequence). CDR3 region: CAWSVGEKLFF. In DNA form, the CDR3 reads TGTGCCTGGAGTGTCGGTGAAAAACTGTTTTTT. The variable domain in full, with the rest retrieved from reference TRBV30 and TRBJ1-4, is SQTIHQWPATLVQPVGSPLSLECTVEGTSNPNLYWYRQAAGRGLQLLFYSVGIGQISSEVPQNLSASRPQDRQFILSSKKLLLSDSGFYLCAWSVGEKLFFGSGTQLSVL.

This clone was observed a single time. V gene TRBV5-4 combines with J gene TRBJ1-2; 8 bases fit TRBD1. The J segment lost 7 bases and the V segment lost 5 bases, leaving 10 bases of the junction unmatched. CDR3 length equals 14 residues. Per germline, CDR1 SGHNT and CDR2 YYREEE (reference sequence). In DNA, the CDR3 is TGTGCCAGCAGAACGACAGGGGCGATTCCTGGCTACACCTTC. Translated, it gives CASRTTGAIPGYTF.

The chain uses TRBV5-4 and TRBJ2-1; no firm D call. CDR3 length: 12 amino acids. Germline V gene sequence: CDR1 SGHNT, CDR2 YYREEE (reference sequence). Deletions cut 0 bases from V and 10 bases from J, with 8 bases between. CDR3 DNA: TGTGCCAGCAGCTTGGGGCCCCCGGAGCAGTTCTTC. Residues: CASSLGPPEQFF.

The chain combines TRBV4-3 with TRBJ2-3; possible D gene TRBD2, 7 bases. The germline V and J ends were trimmed by 0 bases and 2 bases, with 12 bases remaining between them. This CDR3 is 16 amino acids long. CDR1 and CDR2 from the germline V gene are LGHNA and YSLEER. The CDR3 coding sequence is TGCGCCAGCAGCCAAGATGGGGGGGCGCCCACAGATACGCAGTATTTT. Translating it yields CASSQDGGAPTDTQYF.

The V call is TRBV5-1, the J call TRBJ1-3; D unresolved. This CDR3 is built from 14 residues. Trimming removed 0 bases at V and 3 bases at J, with 7 bases between. The germline V gene encodes CDR1 SGHRS and CDR2 YFSETQ. The CDR3, as DNA: TGCGCCAGCAGCTTGGCCGGGGTTGGAAACACCATATATTTT. Translating gives CASSLAGVGNTIYF.

The rearrangement joins TRBV30 to TRBJ1-3, with D perhaps TRBD1 or TRBD2 (5 bases each). The end of the DNA aligns better with TRBJ2-2, so the J call may be wrong. This CDR3 has 15 amino acids. The germline CDR1 and CDR2 sequences are GTSNPN and SVGIG (reference sequence). The DNA of the CDR3 is TGTGCCTGGAGTCGGGGCTCTGGGGACACCGGGGAGCTGTTTTTT. This gives the protein CAWSRGSGDTGELFF.

The chain employs TRBV19 and TRBJ1-1; D ambiguous. Trimming left V 3 bases short and J 7 bases short, with 12 bases between. CDR1 and CDR2 from the germline V gene are LNHDA and SQIVND (reference sequence). The CDR3 covers 13 residues. The CDR3 DNA follows: TGTGCCAGTAGTATGGGCAGAAGATATGAAGCTTTCTTT. It translates to CASSMGRRYEAFF. The variable domain in full, with the rest retrieved from reference TRBV19 and TRBJ1-1, is DGGITQSPKYLFRKEGQNVTLSCEQNLNHDAMYWYRQDPGQGLRLIYYSQIVNDFQKGDIAEGYSVSREKKESFPLTVTSAQKNPTAFYLCASSMGRRYEAFFGQGTRLTVV.

The genes are TRBV10-3 and TRBJ2-7, with D perhaps TRBD2 (6 bases). The germline CDR1 and CDR2 sequences are ENHRY and SYGVKD. This CDR3 comprises 14 residues. Trimming cost V 6 bases and J 6 bases, with 18 bases left between them. This chain's CDR3 is CAISSGLTSFEQYF. The CDR3 coding sequence is TGTGCCATCAGCTCGGGACTGACCTCTTTCGAGCAGTACTTC.

The table lists this clone with a few counts. The chain uses TRBV19 and TRBJ1-1, with D possibly TRBD1 on 5 matching bases. Germline values: CDR1 LNHDA, CDR2 SQIVND (reference sequence). The ends were cut back, 1 base at V and 13 bases at J, with 10 bases in the middle. There are 11 residues in the CDR3. CDR3 in amino acids: CASSIGGERFF. CDR3 nucleotides: TGTGCCAGTAGTATAGGGGGGGAGCGTTTCTTT.

The chain carries TRBV27 and TRBJ2-5; D uncertain. Germline values: CDR1 MNHEY, CDR2 SMNVEV (reference sequence). The V end was cut by 3 bases, the J end by 0 bases, with 5 bases between. The CDR3 extends over 13 amino acids. CDR3 coding DNA: TGTGCCAGCAGTTTTGACAACCAAGAGACCCAGTACTTC. It is translated as CASSFDNQETQYF.

This clone was recorded a few times. CDR3 coding DNA: TGTGCCAGCAGTTCGGACAGCAGTTCCTACAATGAGCAGTTCTTC. Protein sequence: CASSSDSSSYNEQFF. The chain uses TRBV7-9 and TRBJ2-1, with D possibly matching TRBD1 (6 bases). The CDR3 runs to 15 residues. Germline V lookup: CDR1 SEHNR, CDR2 FQNEAQ (reference sequence). The V and J ends lost 6 bases and 1 base respectively, with 13 bases between them.

The chain recombines TRBV19 with TRBJ2-7; TRBD1 might be the D (6 bases). The CDR3 sequence is 15 residues long. The germline V gene encodes CDR1 LNHDA and CDR2 SQIVND (reference sequence). Trimming took 3 bases from V and 4 from J, leaving 16 bases between them. DNA of the CDR3: TGTGCCAGTAGTATGTTCGAGACAGGTGCTTACGAGCAGTACTTC. This gives the protein CASSMFETGAYEQYF.

This chain links TRBV5-4 with TRBJ2-1; 12 nucleotides align to TRBD2. The V and J ends lost 1 base and 1 base, in that order; junction bases with no gene match: 9. Germline CDR1 reads SGHNT; CDR2 reads YYREEE (reference sequence). This CDR3 region has 19 residues. CDR3 nucleotide sequence: TGTGCCAGCAGCTTGCTAGCGGGGGGGCCCCTGATTTCCTACAATGAGCAGTTCTTC. Its protein is CASSLLAGGPLISYNEQFF.

The genes are TRBV13 and TRBJ1-1, with TRBD1 matching 8 bases. V was pared by 5 bases and J by 5 bases, with 10 bases of the junction left unmatched. The CDR3 runs 15 residues. Germline-derived CDR1 and CDR2 are PRHDT and FYEKMQ (reference sequence). CDR3 DNA sequence: TGTGCCAGCAGCCTTACCGGACAGGGCGGGACTGAAGCTTTCTTT. The encoded protein is CASSLTGQGGTEAFF.

J is TRBJ1-2 and V is TRBV28; D gene ambiguous. The CDR3 extends over 13 amino acids. Trimming cost V 3 bases and J 1 base, with 6 bases left between them. Germline-derived CDR1 and CDR2 are MDHEN and SYDVKM. The DNA for the CDR3 is TGTGCCAGCAGTTTCAGGAATAACTATGGCTACACCTTC. Its translation: CASSFRNNYGYTF.

In its sample, this clone was seen a few times. The same CDR3 is also encoded by other DNA sequences in this sample. DNA of the CDR3: TGTGCCAGCAGTTTATCTAGCCGGGACAGCCAAGCTTTCTTT. It yields the protein CASSLSSRDSQAFF. This chain connects TRBV27 to TRBJ1-1, with 7 bases identical to TRBD1. The CDR3 consists of 14 residues. The J segment lost 9 bases and the V segment lost 0 bases, leaving 7 bases of the junction unmatched. Per germline, CDR1 MNHEY and CDR2 SMNVEV (reference sequence).

This chain uses TRBV4-1 with TRBJ1-1; D is perhaps TRBD1 (5 bases). The CDR3 consists of 16 residues. The germline V gene encodes CDR1 MGHRA and CDR2 YSYEKL. V was pared by 1 base and J by 1 base, with 13 bases between. The chain's CDR3 is CASSQGSFRANTEAFF. CDR3 bases: TGCGCCAGCAGCCAAGGTAGTTTCAGGGCGAACACTGAAGCTTTCTTT.

This chain links TRBV29-1 with TRBJ2-1, with 9 nucleotides matching TRBD2. CDR3 length: 15 amino acids. The germline gives CDR1 SQVTM, CDR2 ANQGSEA. V lost 3 bases, J lost 2 bases, and 5 bases stayed unmatched. This chain's CDR3 is CSVDGAGGTYNEQFF. For the CDR3, the DNA is TGCAGCGTTGATGGGGCGGGGGGGACCTACAATGAGCAGTTCTTC.

The J gene is TRBJ1-2, the V gene TRBV2; tentative D call: TRBD1 (6 bases). V dropped 4 bases and J dropped 6 bases, with 12 bases sitting between them. The CDR3 sequence is 13 residues long. Germline values: CDR1 SNHLY, CDR2 FYNNEI. The CDR3 DNA reads TGTGCCAGCAGTGGGGAGGGGGTGGATGGCTACACCTTC. Translation: CASSGEGVDGYTF.

CDR3 coding DNA: TGTGCCAGCAGCTTAGGGGGACAGGCTGGCTACACCTTC. This codes for CASSLGGQAGYTF. The chain recombines TRBV7-2 with TRBJ1-2, with 8 bases identical to TRBD1. The CDR3 is 13 amino acids. Germline V gives CDR1 SGHTA, CDR2 FQGNSA. The V and J ends lost 1 base and 7 bases, in that order; junction bases with no gene match: 2.

This clone appeared once. The germline gene is not matched at one end of the junction; a read error may be the cause. The chain is built from TRBV10-3 and TRBJ1-1, with TRBD1 as a possible D gene (6 bases). Germline-derived CDR1 and CDR2 are ENHRY and SYGVKD. The CDR3 is 13 residues long. CDR3 protein: CAIRVTGNAEAFF. CDR3 sequence (DNA): TGTGCCATCAGGGTTACAGGGAACGCTGAAGCTTTCTTT.

This chain uses TRBV28 with TRBJ2-7, with TRBD1 matching over 7 bases. Germline lookup yields CDR1 MDHEN and CDR2 SYDVKM. The CDR3 is 16 amino acids. V dropped 4 bases and J dropped 2; count of bases not matched to a gene: 11. CDR3 amino acids: CASSSYDRVDTYEQYF. CDR3 bases: TGTGCCAGCAGTTCCTACGACAGGGTCGATACCTACGAGCAGTACTTC.